This T cell receptor beta chain comes out of a study of shared clonotypes between healthy human individuals. Concerning this clone: Its matching antigen is unknown. A single base is all that separates this from a far larger clone, so a read error is likely. The sample has other DNA sequences that encode this CDR3 too.

The germline V gene encodes CDR1 SGDLS and CDR2 YYNGEE. The CDR3 is made up of 13 amino acids. V shed 3 bases and J shed 0 bases, with 4 bases lying between them. Genomic DNA from each subset was divided evenly over several immunoSEQ plates. Some clones are missing from TCRdb's copy, which holds only in-frame ones; the method was immunoSEQ multiplex PCR. The sample contains around 720,000 clones, 55% to 85% of which appear only once. Study findings and constraints: Shared clonotypes: about 5% naive CD4, roughly 3.8% naive CD8, roughly 2.4% memory CD4, around 0.4% memory CD8. Clonotypes not shared had lower generation probabilities than those common to all four donors.

Specimen: memory CD4+ T cells sorted from blood. The sample's subset: CD45RA-negative fraction. The TCR sequence derives from a woman in her 30s in good health. This chain links TRBV9 with TRBJ1-3; unclear D gene. The CDR3 DNA reads as TGTGCCAGCAGCGATAACTCTGGAAACACCATATATTTT. The encoded protein is CASSDNSGNTIYF.